Below, 12 T cell receptor beta chains from the same sample are listed, as sequenced in a study of CXCR3-negative and CXCR3-positive naive CD8 T cells. General study points: Compared with CXCR3-negative naive cells, CXCR3-positive naive cells showed more hydrophobic TRB CDR3s.

No antigen has been assigned to these receptors. UMI-labeled TRB cDNA libraries were prepared by 5' RACE. TCRdb processed the 5' RACE reads again and assigns one entry to each CDR3 protein, with no DNA. This repertoire comprises roughly 100,000 distinct CDR3 sequences; its ten largest clones make up 0.3% to 0.4%. Sequenced: naive CXCR3+ CD8+ T cells from blood. Subset denoted: CD45RO-CCR7+CD27+CD95- naive CD8+ T cells expressing CXCR3 (TNR3+). Every receptor here comes from a human donor in good health. Some clones in this sample may be carry-over from other donors' samples.

The chain is built from TRBV15 and TRBJ2-2; checking the TCRdb D call of TRBD1 is not possible without DNA. Germline CDR1 and CDR2: LNHNV and YYDKDF (reference sequence). The CDR3 consists of 17 residues. The CDR3: CATSRDQGSPATGELFF.

The V gene is TRBV6-1, the J gene TRBJ1-1; TCRdb's D call, TRBD1, is unchecked because there is no DNA. The CDR3 length is 13 residues. Germline V gene data show CDR1 as MNHNS and CDR2 as SASEGT. The chain's CDR3 is CASSEGTGTEAFF.

The chain is built from TRBV13 and TRBJ2-3; TCRdb's D call, TRBD1, is unchecked because there is no DNA. Germline CDR1 and CDR2: PRHDT and FYEKMQ (reference sequence). The CDR3 has 16 amino acids. This CDR3 is CASSVTQGVGGDTQYF.

This rearrangement joins TRBV12-5 to TRBJ2-1; TCRdb lists TRBD1, though no DNA is available to test this call. The germline V gene encodes CDR1 LGHNT and CDR2 FRNRAP. There are 17 residues in the CDR3. CDR3 in amino acids: CASDDPYSVGKYNEQFF.

CDR3 sequence: CSGYTGDNEQFF. The rearrangement links TRBV29-1 to TRBJ2-1; TCRdb's D gene call, TRBD1, goes unchecked for lack of DNA. Germline CDR1 reads SQVTM; CDR2 reads ANQGSEA. The CDR3 has 12 amino acids.

This chain connects TRBV7-9 to TRBJ2-1; TCRdb proposes TRBD1, but this gene call is untestable without DNA. The CDR3 is made up of 15 amino acids. Germline CDR1 SEHNR, CDR2 FQNEAQ (reference sequence). This chain's CDR3 is CASSWDRVSYNEQFF.

The rearrangement uses TRBV5-6 and TRBJ2-7. CDR1 SGHDT and CDR2 YYEEEE come from the germline V gene. This CDR3 has 14 amino acids. CDR3 sequence: CASSRDKGSYEQYF. Full variable domain (missing parts from reference TRBV5-6 and TRBJ2-7): DAGVTQSPTHLIKTRGQQVTLRCSPKSGHDTVSWYQQALGQGPQFIFQYYEEEERQRGNFPDRFSGHQFPNYSSELNVNALLLGDSALYLCASSRDKGSYEQYFGPGTRLTVT.

The rearrangement uses TRBV12-3 or TRBV12-4 and TRBJ2-1; TCRdb picks TRBD1, but there is no DNA to check that call. There are 18 residues in the CDR3. The CDR3 reads CASSFSAGPGQGRNEQFF.

The V gene is TRBV20-1, the J gene TRBJ2-1; TCRdb's D gene call, TRBD1, goes unchecked for lack of DNA. The length of the CDR3 is 14 residues. The V gene's germline CDR1 is DFQATT and CDR2 SNEGSKA (reference sequence). CDR3 in amino acids: CSARRGRDYNEQFF.

The CDR3 protein is CASSHSATQLAGADYTDTQYF. The chain recombines TRBV7-2 with TRBJ2-3; TCRdb's D gene call, TRBD2, goes unchecked for lack of DNA. The CDR3 has 21 residues. Germline V gene data show CDR1 as SGHTA and CDR2 as FQGNSA.

The chain has TRBV7-2 and TRBJ1-1; the D call of TRBD1 rests on TCRdb alone, since no DNA is present to check it. Germline V gene sequence: CDR1 SGHTA, CDR2 FQGNSA. This CDR3 region has 12 residues. The CDR3 reads CASSFPGTEAFF.

The chain links TRBV7-8 to TRBJ2-3. Germline lookup yields CDR1 SGHVS and CDR2 FQNEAQ. The CDR3 has 17 residues. CDR3 protein: CASSLREIAASTDTQYF.